This T cell receptor beta chain came from a study of shared clonotypes between healthy human individuals. At the level of the study: Every donor yielded three CD4 naive, three CD4 memory, two CD8 naive and one CD8 memory plate.

CDR3 size: 14 residues. Germline loops: CDR1 WSHSY, CDR2 SAAADI. Trimming removed 4 bases from V and 7 bases from J, with 13 bases in between. Per sorted-subset replicate PCR, input was 200 to 250 ng DNA, representing about 32,000 T cell genomes. Here immunoSEQ multiplex PCR was the method, and the copy in TCRdb shows in-frame clones only, minus some. The table has over 100,000 clones, more than 65% seen once. The chain employs TRBV10-2 and TRBJ2-2, with D unclear. Sequenced material: memory CD8+ T cells sorted from blood. Indicated subset: CD45RO+ cells pooled with CCR7-negative TemRA cells. The clonotype was recovered from a woman in her 30s in good health. CDR3 amino acids: CASSGTGRGGELFF. The CDR3 coding sequence is TGCGCCAGCAGTGGTACTGGGCGTGGCGGGGAGCTGTTTTTT.